These T cell receptor beta chains were read from a single sample in a study of cytomegalovirus exposure and HLA in healthy donors. Sequencing was performed with immunoSEQ multiplex PCR; in TCRdb, only in-frame clones are kept and a portion is missing. The repertoire includes roughly 150,000 clones, roughly four fifths of them detected once, and approximately 2.3% sits in the top ten. The sample was PBMCs. Receptors originate from a female donor in good health and CMV-seronegative. CDR3s include the opening cysteine and the closing phenylalanine or tryptophan. D genes are given only for firm matches.

J: TRBJ1-2; D: NA; V: TRBV28; CDR3: CASSVGGAADNYGYTF
J: TRBJ1-1; D: NA; V: TRBV2; CDR3: CASISSGGTEAFF
J: TRBJ2-1; D: TRBD1; V: TRBV5-1; CDR3: CASSLKEGTGRNEQFF
J: TRBJ2-7; D: TRBD1; V: TRBV2; CDR3: CASSEGQGAYEQYF
J: TRBJ2-1; D: NA; V: TRBV4-3; CDR3: CASSQVGGGAPFF
J: TRBJ2-6; D: TRBD1; V: TRBV29-1; CDR3: CSVTGGPGANVLTF
J: TRBJ1-5; D: NA; V: TRBV18; CDR3: CASSQGGGNQPQHF
J: TRBJ2-7; D: NA; V: TRBV2; CDR3: CASSEPGSYEQYF
J: TRBJ1-1; D: TRBD1; V: TRBV6-5; CDR3: CASSPYQGVTEAFF
J: TRBJ2-5; D: TRBD1; V: TRBV4-3; CDR3: CASSQQDRDAWETQYF
J: TRBJ2-5; D: TRBD2; V: TRBV19; CDR3: CASRITSGSPETQYF
J: TRBJ1-4; D: TRBD1; V: TRBV18; CDR3: CASSRGQAPTNEKLFF
J: TRBJ2-1; D: NA; V: TRBV29-1; CDR3: CSVVAGIRFF
J: TRBJ2-2; D: NA; V: TRBV28; CDR3: CASSLAGNTGELFF
J: TRBJ2-2; D: NA; V: TRBV4-3; CDR3: CASSRGASRDGELFF
J: TRBJ1-1; D: NA; V: TRBV7-2; CDR3: CASSSDRNTEAFF
J: TRBJ2-7; D: NA; V: TRBV4-3; CDR3: CASSPLGGGYEQYF
J: TRBJ2-7; D: TRBD2; V: TRBV9; CDR3: CASSAGTSAHEQYF
J: TRBJ2-2; D: TRBD1; V: TRBV6-4; CDR3: CASSDRGPTGELFF
J: TRBJ2-7; D: TRBD1; V: TRBV30; CDR3: CAWSRDRGYEQYF
J: TRBJ1-2; D: NA; V: TRBV7-2; CDR3: CAGGDGRSANYGYTF
J: TRBJ1-6; D: NA; V: TRBV5-6; CDR3: CASSQRHNSPLHF
J: TRBJ1-5; D: NA; V: TRBV5-3; CDR3: CARGGLVGGNQPQHF
J: TRBJ1-6; D: NA; V: TRBV27; CDR3: CASGRQENSPLHF
J: TRBJ1-3; D: NA; V: TRBV9; CDR3: CASSVEGVNSGNTIYF
J: TRBJ1-1; D: NA; V: TRBV7-9; CDR3: CASSLGEGGRTEAFF
J: TRBJ2-1; D: NA; V: TRBV18; CDR3: CASSTVRDEQFF
J: TRBJ1-1; D: TRBD1; V: TRBV5-1; CDR3: CASSYYSDREAFF
J: TRBJ2-7; D: NA; V: TRBV27; CDR3: CASSFGGTGLREQYF
J: TRBJ2-5; D: TRBD1; V: TRBV29-1; CDR3: CSVEPGGTGGGTQYF
J: TRBJ1-5; D: TRBD1; V: TRBV2; CDR3: CASSPGGQRQPQHF
J: TRBJ1-2; D: TRBD1; V: TRBV6-5; CDR3: CASRNPGTGAEGYTF